The rows below give T cell receptor beta chains drawn from one sample of a study of Graves' ophthalmopathy and Graves' hyperthyroidism. TCRdb reprocessed the multiplex PCR reads with MiXCR, giving one entry per CDR3 protein. The sample lists approximately 210,000 distinct CDR3 sequences; less than 30% were seen once. What was sequenced was peripheral blood. Receptor source: a man in his fifties with Graves' ophthalmopathy. The CDR3 runs from the conserved cysteine through the conserved F or W. D genes are given only for firm matches.

J: TRBJ2-7; length: 15; D: -; V: TRBV6-5; CDR3: CASSYGADIAYEQYF
J: TRBJ1-1; length: 14; D: -; V: TRBV12-3/TRBV12-4; CDR3: CPSSPGPAGAEAFF
J: TRBJ2-2; length: 13; D: -; V: TRBV12-3/TRBV12-4; CDR3: CASSLWETGELFF
J: TRBJ1-2; length: 16; D: -; V: TRBV15; CDR3: CATSRDRNGPNYGYTF
J: TRBJ2-1; length: 13; D: -; V: TRBV7-2; CDR3: CASSSRTLNEQFF
J: TRBJ2-5; length: 12; D: TRBD1; V: TRBV20-1; CDR3: CSGSTGQETQYF
J: TRBJ2-7; length: 12; D: -; V: TRBV6-1; CDR3: CASSPADELRYF
J: TRBJ2-7; length: 13; D: -; V: TRBV19; CDR3: CASSWGRDYEQYF
J: TRBJ1-1; length: 16; D: -; V: TRBV7-2; CDR3: CASSGGRGSRNTEALF
J: TRBJ2-2; length: 12; D: -; V: TRBV4-2; CDR3: CASSQDQRELFF
J: TRBJ1-1; length: 14; D: -; V: TRBV15; CDR3: CATSRNRVGTEAFF
J: TRBJ2-7; length: 15; D: TRBD1; V: TRBV6-1; CDR3: CASSGDRAPTYEQYF
J: TRBJ2-7; length: 16; D: TRBD2; V: TRBV14; CDR3: CASSYLASGSHYEQYF
J: TRBJ1-6; length: 12; D: -; V: TRBV12-3/TRBV12-4; CDR3: CASSLGVSPLHF
J: TRBJ1-5; length: 13; D: -; V: TRBV10-2; CDR3: CASKQNSNQPQHF
J: TRBJ1-2; length: 15; D: TRBD1; V: TRBV6-5; CDR3: CASSYTDRGIYGYTF
J: TRBJ2-7; length: 15; D: TRBD2; V: TRBV7-2; CDR3: CASSLPTSGVHEQYF
J: TRBJ2-4; length: 15; D: -; V: TRBV7-2; CDR3: CASSLSPAGTNIQYF
J: TRBJ2-7; length: 15; D: -; V: TRBV6-2/TRBV6-3; CDR3: CASRRLTGNSYEQYF
J: TRBJ2-2; length: 16; D: TRBD2; V: TRBV20-1; CDR3: CSARDHLAGGTGELFF
J: TRBJ1-5; length: 15; D: -; V: TRBV4-1; CDR3: CASSQDRQKHQPQHF
J: TRBJ1-1; length: 15; D: TRBD1; V: TRBV10-3; CDR3: CAIREGRQGGLGAFF
J: TRBJ2-2; length: 16; D: -; V: TRBV12-3/TRBV12-4; CDR3: CASRPTLRPNTGELFF
J: TRBJ2-5; length: 14; D: -; V: TRBV6-1; CDR3: CASSDLGTQETQYF
J: TRBJ2-7; length: 15; D: -; V: TRBV7-2; CDR3: CASSLGQGGGYEQYF
J: TRBJ1-1; length: 13; D: TRBD1; V: TRBV6-2/TRBV6-3; CDR3: CASRTGRGAEAFF